These 4 T cell receptor beta chains came from one sample sequenced in a study of beta chain features in type 1 diabetes. Findings of the study overall: When Type 1 diabetes patients were examined, their TCRB CDR3s proved moderately but significantly shorter in all four CD4+ subsets.

Sequencing targeted expressed TCRB transcripts, as all isolated RNA had been reverse transcribed. Sequencing was performed with immunoSEQ multiplex PCR; in TCRdb, only in-frame clones are kept and a portion is missing. Here the sample spans approximately 240,000 clones, 16% being singletons. No antigen has been identified for these receptors. The sample comprised naive CD4+ T cells from blood. These TCRs come from a man aged 25-40 years with type 1 diabetes.

The genes are TRBV7-9 and TRBJ2-3; D is perhaps TRBD1 (5 bases). V lost 0 bases and J 1 base, leaving 17 bases between the germline ends. The CDR3 has 18 amino acids. Germline CDR1 SEHNR, CDR2 FQNEAQ (reference sequence). CDR3 in amino acids: CASSLAKGAAVRTDTQYF. In DNA, the CDR3 is TGTGCCAGCAGCTTAGCGAAAGGGGCAGCCGTCCGCACAGATACGCAGTATTTT.

This clone turned up a few times. J is TRBJ2-5 and V is TRBV6-5, with D perhaps given as TRBD1 or TRBD2 (5 bases each). Trimming took off 0 bases at V and 5 bases at J, with 13 bases between the two ends. Germline CDR1 and CDR2: MNHEY and SVGAGI. This CDR3 has 15 amino acids. The chain's CDR3 is CASSYSWGRRETQYF. CDR3 coding DNA: TGTGCCAGCAGTTACTCGTGGGGGAGACGGGAGACCCAGTACTTC.

The rearrangement uses TRBV29-1 and TRBJ2-1, with a tentative D call TRBD2 (6 bases). Germline loops: CDR1 SQVTM, CDR2 ANQGSEA. The V and J ends lost 7 bases and 5 bases respectively, with 24 bases between them. The CDR3 spans 16 residues. The CDR3 protein is CSGALPPGTRHNEQFF. CDR3 DNA sequence: TGCAGCGGCGCCCTGCCCCCCGGGACTCGTCACAATGAGCAGTTCTTC.

The genes are TRBV15 and TRBJ1-2; D not certain. Germline V lookup: CDR1 LNHNV, CDR2 YYDKDF (reference sequence). This CDR3 has 12 residues. V gave up 8 bases and J gave up 6 bases, with 13 bases separating them. The CDR3 coding sequence is TGTGCCACCTCCCTGGACGGGCATGGCTACACCTTC. Amino acids: CATSLDGHGYTF. Full variable domain (missing parts from reference TRBV15 and TRBJ1-2): DAMVIQNPRYQVTQFGKPVTLSCSQTLNHNVMYWYQQKSSQAPKLLFHYYDKDFNNEADTPDNFQSRRPNTSFCFLDIRSPGLGDTAMYLCATSLDGHGYTFGSGTRLTVV.